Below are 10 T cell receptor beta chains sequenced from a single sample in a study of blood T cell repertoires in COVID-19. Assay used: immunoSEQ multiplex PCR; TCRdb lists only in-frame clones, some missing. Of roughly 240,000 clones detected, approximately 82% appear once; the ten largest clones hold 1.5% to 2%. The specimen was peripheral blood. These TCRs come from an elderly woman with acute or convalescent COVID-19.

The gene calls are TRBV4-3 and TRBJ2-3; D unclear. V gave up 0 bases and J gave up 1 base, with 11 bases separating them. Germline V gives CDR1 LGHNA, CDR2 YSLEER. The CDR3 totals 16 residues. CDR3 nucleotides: TGCGCCAGCAGCCAAGAAACCGGTCGAGGCACAGATACGCAGTATTTT. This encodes CASSQETGRGTDTQYF.

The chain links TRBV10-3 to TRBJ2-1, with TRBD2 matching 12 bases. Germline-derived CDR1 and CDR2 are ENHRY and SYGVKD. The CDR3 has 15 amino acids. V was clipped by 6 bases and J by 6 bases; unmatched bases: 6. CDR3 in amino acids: CAIRTRTSGVNEQFF. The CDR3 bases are TGTGCCATCAGAACTAGGACTAGCGGGGTCAATGAGCAGTTCTTC.

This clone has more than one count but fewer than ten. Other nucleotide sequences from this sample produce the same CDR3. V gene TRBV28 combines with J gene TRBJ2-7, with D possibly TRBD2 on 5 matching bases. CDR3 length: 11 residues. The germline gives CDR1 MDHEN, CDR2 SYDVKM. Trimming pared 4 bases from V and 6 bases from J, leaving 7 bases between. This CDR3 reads CASSSGIEQYF. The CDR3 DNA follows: TGTGCCAGCAGTTCGGGAATCGAGCAGTACTTC.

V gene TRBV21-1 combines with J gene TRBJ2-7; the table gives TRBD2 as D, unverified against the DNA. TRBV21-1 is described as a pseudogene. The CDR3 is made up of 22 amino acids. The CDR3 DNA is TGTGCCAGCAGCAAAGGACAGGGTAGACCATTTACCGGGACTAGCGTTTTCTACGAGCAGTACTTC. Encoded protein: CASSKGQGRPFTGTSVFYEQYF.

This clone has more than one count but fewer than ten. DNA for the CDR3: TGTGCCAGCAGCTTGGGCGGGACTAGCGGGGGGAGCACAGATACGCAGTATTTT. Encoded protein: CASSLGGTSGGSTDTQYF. This chain connects TRBV7-7 to TRBJ2-3; TRBD2 matches 15 bases. There are 18 residues in the CDR3. Trimming took 3 bases from V and 0 from J; bases not matched to a gene: 4. The germline CDR1 and CDR2 sequences are SSHAT and FNYEAQ (reference sequence).

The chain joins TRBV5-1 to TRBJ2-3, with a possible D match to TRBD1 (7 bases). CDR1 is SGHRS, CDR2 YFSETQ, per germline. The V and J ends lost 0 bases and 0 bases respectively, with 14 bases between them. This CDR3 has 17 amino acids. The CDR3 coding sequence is TGCGCCAGCAGCTTGGGCGGGCCAGGGGGGAGCACAGATACGCAGTATTTT. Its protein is CASSLGGPGGSTDTQYF.

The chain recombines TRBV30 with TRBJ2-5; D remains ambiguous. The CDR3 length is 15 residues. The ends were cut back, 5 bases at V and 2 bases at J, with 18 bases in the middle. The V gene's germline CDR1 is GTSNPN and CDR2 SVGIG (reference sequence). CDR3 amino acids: CAWSRSRNSQETQYF. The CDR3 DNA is TGTGCCTGGTCCCGTAGCCGCAACTCACAAGAGACCCAGTACTTC.

CDR3 region: CASYTLAGKETQYF. In DNA form, the CDR3 reads TGCGCCAGCTACACTTTAGCGGGGAAGGAGACCCAGTACTTC. The chain employs TRBV5-1 and TRBJ2-5, with TRBD2 matching 8 bases. The CDR3 runs to 14 residues. Per germline, CDR1 SGHRS and CDR2 YFSETQ. V gave up 7 bases and J gave up 5 bases; unmatched junction bases: 10.

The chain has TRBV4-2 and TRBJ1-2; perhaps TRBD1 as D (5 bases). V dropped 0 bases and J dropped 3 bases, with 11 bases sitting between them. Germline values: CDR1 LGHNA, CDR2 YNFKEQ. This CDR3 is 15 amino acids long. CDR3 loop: CASSQEPRGDYGYTF. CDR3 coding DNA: TGTGCCAGCAGCCAAGAACCTCGGGGGGACTATGGCTACACCTTC.

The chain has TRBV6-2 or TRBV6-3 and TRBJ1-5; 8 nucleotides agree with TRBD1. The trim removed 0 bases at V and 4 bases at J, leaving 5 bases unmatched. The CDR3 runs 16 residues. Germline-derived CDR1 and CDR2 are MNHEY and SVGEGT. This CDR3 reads CASSYSSRGQNQPQHF. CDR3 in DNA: TGTGCCAGCAGTTACTCGAGCAGGGGGCAAAATCAGCCCCAGCATTTT.